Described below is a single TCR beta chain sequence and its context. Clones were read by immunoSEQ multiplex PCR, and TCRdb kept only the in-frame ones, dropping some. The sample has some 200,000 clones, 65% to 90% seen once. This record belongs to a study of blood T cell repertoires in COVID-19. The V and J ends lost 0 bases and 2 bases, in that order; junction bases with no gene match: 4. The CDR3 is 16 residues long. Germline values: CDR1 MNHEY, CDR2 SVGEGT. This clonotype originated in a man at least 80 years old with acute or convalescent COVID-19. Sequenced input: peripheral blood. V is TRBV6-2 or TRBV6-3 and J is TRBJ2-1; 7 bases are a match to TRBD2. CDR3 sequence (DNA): TGTGCCAGCAGTTACTCTACTAGCGAGCCCTACAATGAGCAGTTCTTC. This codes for CASSYSTSEPYNEQFF.